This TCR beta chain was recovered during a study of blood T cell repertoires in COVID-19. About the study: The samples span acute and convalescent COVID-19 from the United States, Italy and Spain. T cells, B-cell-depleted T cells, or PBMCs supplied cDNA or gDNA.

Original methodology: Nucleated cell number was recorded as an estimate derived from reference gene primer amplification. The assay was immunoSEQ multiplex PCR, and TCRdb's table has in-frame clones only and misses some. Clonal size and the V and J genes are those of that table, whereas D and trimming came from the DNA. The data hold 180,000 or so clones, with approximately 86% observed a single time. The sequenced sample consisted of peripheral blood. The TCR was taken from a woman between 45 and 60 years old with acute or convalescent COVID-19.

CDR3 coding DNA: TGTGCCAGCAGTTACGGATCGCAGGACTATGGCTACACCTTC. Its translation is CASSYGSQDYGYTF. This sequence joins TRBV6-5 and TRBJ1-2; D remains ambiguous. This CDR3 is 14 amino acids long. V lost 2 bases and J 3 bases, leaving 10 bases between the germline ends. CDR1 MNHEY and CDR2 SVGAGI come from the germline V gene.